These 18 T cell receptor beta chains were sequenced from one sample in a study of T cells after posttransplantation cyclophosphamide (dated by TCRdb to 2016 to 2017). Receptor amplification or capture employed the immunoSEQ multiplex PCR assay. Here the immuneACCESS table is served through TCRdb, limited to in-frame sequences with V and J called. Missing clones are a known gap in these copies; in checked studies unresolved V genes cover under half, and the rest lacks a known reason. For this sample, nearly 25,000 clones are listed, none of them singletons. Together, the top ten hold around 4% of the sample. The specimen was PBMCs. The source is a woman between 45 and 65 years old in good health, CMV-negative, and a related stem cell transplant donor.

Many counts were recorded for this clone. J is TRBJ2-1 and V is TRBV6-1; 7 nucleotides agree with TRBD2. The CDR3 covers 15 residues. J gave up 2 bases and V 4 bases, and 5 bases lay outside the gene matches. Germline V lookup: CDR1 MNHNS, CDR2 SASEGT. The DNA of the CDR3 is TGTGCCAGCAGTGGAGTAGCGGGCACCTACAATGAGCAGTTCTTC. This translates into CASSGVAGTYNEQFF.

This CDR3 reads CASSPGTGDSPLHF. CDR3 nucleotides: TGTGCCAGCTCACCGGGGACAGGGGACTCACCCCTCCACTTT. The chain joins TRBV18 to TRBJ1-6; 10 bases match TRBD1. The CDR3 sequence is 14 residues long. V was pared by 3 bases and J by 10 bases, with 3 bases of the junction left unmatched. Germline CDR1 reads KGHSH; CDR2 reads LQKENI.

This clone occurred many times. The rearrangement joins TRBV7-2 to TRBJ2-2; 8 bases match TRBD2. V dropped 3 bases and J dropped 6; count of bases not matched to a gene: 0. CDR3 length equals 13 residues. Germline assignment: CDR1 SGHTA and CDR2 FQGNSA. DNA of the CDR3: TGTGCCAGCAGCTTGACTAGCGCCGGGGAGCTGTTTTTT. The encoded protein is CASSLTSAGELFF.

Ten or more counts support this clone. The V gene is TRBV9, the J gene TRBJ1-5; possible D gene TRBD1, 5 bases. V gave up 4 bases and J gave up 1 base, with 12 bases separating them. Germline V gene data show CDR1 as SGDLS and CDR2 as YYNGEE. The CDR3 is 15 amino acids. CDR3 residues: CASSPSPGSNQPQHF. DNA for the CDR3: TGTGCCAGCAGCCCCAGCCCAGGGAGCAATCAGCCCCAGCATTTT. Looking up the rest from reference TRBV9 and TRBJ1-5 gives the full variable domain: DSGVTQTPKHLITATGQRVTLRCSPRSGDLSVYWYQQSLDQGLQFLIQYYNGEERAKGNILERFSAQQFPDLHSELNLSSLELGDSALYFCASSPSPGSNQPQHFGDGTRLSIL.

This clone was seen at least ten times. The chain carries TRBV10-3 and TRBJ1-1, with 10 bases aligning to TRBD1. CDR1 and CDR2 from the germline V gene are ENHRY and SYGVKD. V lost 3 bases and J lost 0; bases outside the gene matches: 4. The CDR3 runs 16 residues. The CDR3 sequence: CAISETGTGVNTEAFF. CDR3 DNA: TGTGCCATCAGTGAAACCGGGACAGGGGTGAACACTGAAGCTTTCTTT.

This clone has a count of ten or more. This rearrangement joins TRBV2 to TRBJ2-1, with a tentative D call TRBD2 (6 bases). The CDR3 extends over 14 amino acids. The germline gives CDR1 SNHLY, CDR2 FYNNEI. The V end lost 4 bases, the J end lost 7 bases, and 14 bases lay between the germline ends. The CDR3 sequence: CASSGETSGNEQFF. The CDR3 DNA is TGTGCCAGCAGTGGCGAGACTAGTGGAAATGAGCAGTTCTTC.

This clone was counted ten times or more. The rearrangement uses TRBV19 and TRBJ2-1; 9 nucleotides line up with TRBD2. V was clipped by 2 bases and J by 8 bases; unmatched bases: 7. Germline-derived CDR1 and CDR2 are LNHDA and SQIVND (reference sequence). The CDR3 is 15 residues long. Here the CDR3 DNA reads TGTGCCAGTAGTATAACCCTAGCGGGGATGTATGAGCAGTTCTTC. It codes for CASSITLAGMYEQFF. The full variable domain, its missing parts supplied by reference TRBV19 and TRBJ2-1, is DGGITQSPKYLFRKEGQNVTLSCEQNLNHDAMYWYRQDPGQGLRLIYYSQIVNDFQKGDIAEGYSVSREKKESFPLTVTSAQKNPTAFYLCASSITLAGMYEQFFGPGTRLTVL.

In this sample, this clone turned up many times. The J gene is TRBJ1-4, the V gene TRBV5-8; perhaps TRBD1 as D (6 bases). Germline V gene sequence: CDR1 SGHTS, CDR2 YDEGEE. This CDR3 region has 15 residues. Trimming left V 4 bases short and J 5 bases short, with 15 bases between. The chain's CDR3 is CASSPNRVGNEKLFF. The CDR3 DNA sequence: TGTGCCAGCAGCCCGAACAGGGTGGGGAATGAAAAACTGTTTTTT.

This clone appeared many times. V usage is TRBV27 and J usage is TRBJ2-2, with D uncertain. The germline gives CDR1 MNHEY, CDR2 SMNVEV (reference sequence). There are 18 residues in the CDR3. Trimming cost V 0 bases and J 1 base, with 15 bases left between them. CDR3 nucleotide sequence: TGTGCCAGCAGTTTATCACTCCACGTCACTGTGAACACCGGGGAGCTGTTTTTT. The encoded protein is CASSLSLHVTVNTGELFF.

This clone was counted many times. The chain combines TRBV6-1 with TRBJ1-4; TRBD1 agrees at 8 bases. CDR1 and CDR2 (germline): MNHNS, SASEGT. V shed 6 bases and J 8 bases; nucleotides not matched to a gene: 5. The CDR3 contains 13 residues. The CDR3 region has the DNA TGTGCCAGCAGGCAGGGGGCGGGGGAAAAACTGTTTTTT. It yields the protein CASRQGAGEKLFF.

This clone was found many times. The V call is TRBV7-7, the J call TRBJ2-3; TRBD2 is a possible D gene (6 bases). The CDR3 length is 13 residues. Germline CDR1 is SSHAT and CDR2 is FNYEAQ (reference sequence). Trimming removed 5 bases at V and 4 bases at J, with 10 bases between. CDR3 sequence: CASSLGSSDTQYF. The CDR3 DNA reads as TGTGCCAGCAGCCTCGGGAGCTCAGATACGCAGTATTTT.

This clone was seen many times. V gene TRBV27 combines with J gene TRBJ1-5, with D unresolved. Trimming removed 4 bases from V and 3 bases from J, with 10 bases in between. Germline CDR1 reads MNHEY; CDR2 reads SMNVEV (reference sequence). This CDR3 spans 14 amino acids. Written as DNA, the CDR3 is TGTGCCAGCAGTTCGGGGTTCCCCAATCAGCCCCAGCATTTT. Translating it yields CASSSGFPNQPQHF.

This clone has at least ten counts. The genes are TRBV4-1 and TRBJ2-3; TRBD2 matches at 11 bases. The ends lost 5 bases at V and 4 bases at J; junction bases unmatched: 8. CDR3 length: 16 residues. Germline loops: CDR1 MGHRA, CDR2 YSYEKL. CDR3 in amino acids: CASSDLAGGRADTQYF. The CDR3 DNA reads as TGCGCCAGCAGCGACCTAGCGGGGGGTAGGGCAGATACGCAGTATTTT.

There are many counts of this clone. V usage is TRBV14 and J usage is TRBJ2-1; 9 nucleotides agree with TRBD2. Losses at the gene ends were 3 bases for V and 7 bases for J; bases not matched to a gene: 10. Germline loops: CDR1 SGHDN, CDR2 FVKESK. This CDR3 has 16 residues. This CDR3 is CASSHVPGLARNEQFF. The CDR3 bases are TGTGCCAGCAGCCATGTTCCGGGACTAGCTCGGAATGAGCAGTTCTTC.

This clone has ten or more counts. V is TRBV15 and J is TRBJ1-4; D is undetermined. CDR3 length equals 18 residues. Trimming took off 0 bases at V and 0 bases at J, with 14 bases between the two ends. Germline values: CDR1 LNHNV, CDR2 YYDKDF (reference sequence). The CDR3 protein is CATSRDPEEIATNEKLFF. The CDR3 DNA reads TGTGCCACCAGCAGAGATCCTGAGGAAATAGCAACTAATGAAAAACTGTTTTTT.

This clone was counted many times. The rearrangement joins TRBV7-2 to TRBJ1-1; the match to TRBD1 covers 11 bases. The ends lost 1 base at V and 5 bases at J; junction bases unmatched: 6. The germline V gene has CDR1 SGHTA and CDR2 FQGNSA. The length of the CDR3 is 16 residues. The CDR3, as DNA: TGTGCCAGCAGCTTAGTCGGGACAGGGGGTGGGACTGAAGCTTTCTTT. Translated: CASSLVGTGGGTEAFF.

The sample holds many counts of this clone. The rearrangement joins TRBV19 to TRBJ1-5; D is ambiguous. The CDR3 totals 14 residues. V lost 3 bases, J lost 2 bases, and 8 bases lay in between. The germline V gene has CDR1 LNHDA and CDR2 SQIVND (reference sequence). The CDR3 protein is CASSIGRGNQPQHF. For the CDR3, the DNA is TGTGCCAGTAGTATCGGTCGAGGCAATCAGCCCCAGCATTTT.

This clone showed up many times. The chain links TRBV4-2 to TRBJ1-6; TRBD1 matches at 7 bases. V dropped 4 bases and J dropped 7; count of bases not matched to a gene: 4. Germline V lookup: CDR1 LGHNA, CDR2 YNFKEQ. The CDR3 runs to 14 residues. The CDR3 bases are TGTGCCAGCAGCCTCCGGGACAGCAATTCACCCCTCCACTTT. This sequence encodes CASSLRDSNSPLHF.